This TCR beta chain originates from a study of blood T cell repertoires in COVID-19. V lost 4 bases and J 3 bases, leaving 12 bases between the germline ends. Germline V gene sequence: CDR1 SEHNR, CDR2 FQNEAQ (reference sequence). This CDR3 comprises 14 residues. Sequencing was performed with immunoSEQ multiplex PCR; in TCRdb, only in-frame clones are kept and a portion is missing. The sample holds about 240,000 clones, about four fifths seen once. The TCR was taken from an elderly woman with acute or convalescent COVID-19. This sequence joins TRBV7-9 and TRBJ2-5; possibly TRBD1 for D (6 bases). Sequenced sample: peripheral blood. The CDR3 here is CASSYRVGEETQYF. CDR3 nucleotide sequence: TGTGCCAGCAGCTACAGGGTAGGGGAAGAGACCCAGTACTTC. The full variable domain, with the rest looked up from reference TRBV7-9 and TRBJ2-5, is DTGVSQNPRHKITKRGQNVTFRCDPISEHNRLYWYRQTLGQGPEFLTYFQNEAQLEKSRLLSDRFSAERPKGSFSTLEIQRTEQGDSAMYLCASSYRVGEETQYFGPGTRLLVL.